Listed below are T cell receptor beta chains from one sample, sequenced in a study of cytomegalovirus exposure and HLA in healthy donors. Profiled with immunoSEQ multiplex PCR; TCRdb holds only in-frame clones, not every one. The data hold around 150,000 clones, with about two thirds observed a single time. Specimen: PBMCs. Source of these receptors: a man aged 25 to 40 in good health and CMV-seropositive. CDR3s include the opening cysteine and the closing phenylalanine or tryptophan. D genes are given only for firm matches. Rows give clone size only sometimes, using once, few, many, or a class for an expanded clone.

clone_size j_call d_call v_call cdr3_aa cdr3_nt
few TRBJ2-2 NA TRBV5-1 CASSYRDPGELFF TGCGCCAGCAGCTACAGGGATCCCGGGGAGCTGTTTTTT
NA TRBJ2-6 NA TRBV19 CASSITYYALSGANVLTF TGTGCCAGTAGTATCACTTACTACGCCCTCTCTGGGGCCAACGTCCTGACTTTC
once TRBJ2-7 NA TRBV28 CASSLRGYEQYF TGTGCCAGCAGTTTACGGGGTTACGAGCAGTACTTC
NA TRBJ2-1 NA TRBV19 CASTPGPPGEGSYNEQFF TGTGCCAGTACCCCGGGACCGCCAGGGGAAGGCTCCTACAATGAGCAGTTCTTC
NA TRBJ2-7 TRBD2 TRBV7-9 CASSTKAGVGYEQYF TGTGCCAGCAGCACAAAAGCGGGAGTCGGCTACGAGCAGTACTTC
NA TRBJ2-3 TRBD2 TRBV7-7 CASSGRATDTQYF TGTGCTAGCAGCGGGAGGGCCACAGATACGCAGTATTTT
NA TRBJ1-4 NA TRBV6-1 CASSGQEGGNEKLFF TGTGCCAGCAGTGGGCAGGAGGGAGGTAATGAAAAACTGTTTTTT
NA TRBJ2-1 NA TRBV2 CASMKSIYSLNEQFF TGTGCCAGCATGAAGAGTATATACTCGCTAAATGAGCAGTTCTTC
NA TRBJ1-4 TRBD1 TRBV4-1 CASSQSLGTANEKLFF TGCGCCAGCAGCCAATCCCTGGGGACAGCTAATGAAAAACTGTTTTTT
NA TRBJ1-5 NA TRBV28 CASSPGNKGYQPQHF TGTGCCAGCAGTCCGGGGAATAAAGGCTACCAGCCCCAGCATTTT
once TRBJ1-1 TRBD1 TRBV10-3 CAISSSGQGTEAFF TGTGCCATCAGTTCATCGGGACAGGGAACTGAAGCTTTCTTT
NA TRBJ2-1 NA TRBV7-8 CASSFQGNRDEQFF TGTGCCAGCAGCTTCCAGGGGAATCGGGATGAGCAGTTCTTC
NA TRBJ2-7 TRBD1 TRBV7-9 CASSLRTGAHEQYF TGTGCCAGCAGCCTCCGGACAGGGGCCCACGAGCAGTACTTC
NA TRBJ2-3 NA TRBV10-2 CASTRVPQSRTPSGDTQYF TGCGCCAGCACCCGTGTGCCGCAGTCTAGGACTCCGAGCGGAGATACGCAGTATTTT
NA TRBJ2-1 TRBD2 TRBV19 CASSIDLGAGGLANEQFF TGTGCCAGTAGTATAGATCTCGGGGCGGGAGGGCTCGCTAATGAGCAGTTCTTC
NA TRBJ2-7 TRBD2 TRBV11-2 CASSLEGVVAGAYEQYF TGTGCCAGCAGCTTAGAAGGAGTGGTAGCGGGAGCGTACGAGCAGTACTTC
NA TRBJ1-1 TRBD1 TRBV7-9 CASSPEQGRANTEAFF TGTGCCAGCAGCCCAGAACAGGGGCGGGCGAACACTGAAGCTTTCTTT
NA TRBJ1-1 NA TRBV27 CASSTSYANTEAFF TGTGCCAGCAGCACTTCCTACGCGAACACTGAAGCTTTCTTT
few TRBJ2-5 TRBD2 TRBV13 CASSPSGKGDQETQYF TGTGCCAGCAGCCCTAGCGGGAAGGGGGACCAAGAGACCCAGTACTTC
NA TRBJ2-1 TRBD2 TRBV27 CASSLRTSGRWVNNEQFF TGTGCCAGCAGTTTAAGGACTAGCGGGAGGTGGGTGAACAATGAGCAGTTCTTC
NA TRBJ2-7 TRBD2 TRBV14 CASSQASGSKQYF TGTGCCAGCAGCCAAGCCAGCGGGAGCAAGCAGTACTTC
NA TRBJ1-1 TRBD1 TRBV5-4 CASSLTQGGTEAFF TGTGCCAGCAGCTTGACCCAGGGGGGCACTGAAGCTTTCTTT